Sequencing of this T cell receptor beta chain was carried out in a study of tumor and adjacent non-tumor tissue in lung cancer. On this clonotype itself: No antigen is known for it.

Trimming pared 6 bases from V and 2 bases from J, leaving 17 bases between. This CDR3 has 16 amino acids. TCRbeta libraries were built with three rounds of nested PCR, modified from ARM-PCR. TCRdb reprocessed the multiplex PCR reads with MiXCR, giving one entry per CDR3 protein. The sample consists of 60,000 to 80,000 distinct CDR3 sequences, about two thirds of them appearing once. No cell sorting was done before RNA was extracted from the tissue. More than 3 cm separated this lung sample from the edge of the tumor. Study conclusions and caveats: Top 100 clones took a larger repertoire share in normal lung. Significantly higher TCR diversity was found in tumor than normal lung.

This clonotype was obtained from a woman aged 45-65 years with non-small cell lung cancer. The sample taken for sequencing was distant non-tumor lung tissue. The chain combines TRBV12-3 or TRBV12-4 with TRBJ1-5, with D unresolved. CDR3 sequence (DNA): TGTGCCAGCAGCCTTGGACCAAGGCAGGGCAATCAGCCCCAGCATTTT. It yields the protein CASSLGPRQGNQPQHF.